This is a list of T cell receptor beta chains from one sample in a study of beta chain features in type 1 diabetes. The method was immunoSEQ multiplex PCR; TCRdb's version includes in-frame clones alone and lacks a portion of them. Of 200,000 to 300,000 clones detected, about a fifth appear once; the ten largest clones hold around 0.029%. Sample: naive CD4+ T cells from blood. The source of these receptors is a woman aged 40 to 50 with type 1 diabetes. Each CDR3 is given with its conserved first and last residue. D genes are given only for firm matches. Some rows have no size entry. The others give once, few or many, or a class for an expanded clone.

V	J	D	size	CDR3	DNA
TRBV19	TRBJ2-7	TRBD1	.	CASSPGDRDEEQYF	TGTGCCAGTAGCCCGGGGGACAGGGATGAGGAGCAGTACTTC
TRBV30	TRBJ1-5	TRBD1	few	CAWSTGGNQPQHF	TGTGCCTGGAGTACAGGGGGCAATCAGCCCCAGCATTTT
TRBV25-1	TRBJ2-7	.	few	CASSDAGSLSYEQYF	TGTGCCAGCAGTGATGCCGGGAGCCTCTCCTACGAGCAGTACTTC
TRBV4-1	TRBJ2-1	TRBD2	.	CASSQEGTSREQFF	TGCGCCAGCAGCCAAGAAGGGACTAGCAGGGAGCAGTTCTTC
TRBV19	TRBJ1-5	TRBD1	.	CASSMAPGQGIQPQHF	TGTGCCAGTAGTATGGCACCGGGACAGGGAATTCAGCCCCAGCATTTT
TRBV30	TRBJ2-1	.	.	CAGDRGSLDNEQFF	TGTGCCGGTGACCGGGGGAGTCTCGACAATGAGCAGTTCTTC
TRBV30	TRBJ2-7	.	.	CAWSVRGGGEQYF	TGTGCCTGGAGTGTAAGAGGGGGGGGCGAGCAGTACTTC
TRBV9	TRBJ2-7	.	.	CASSGGVGSGTRVYEQYF	TGTGCCAGCAGCGGTGGAGTAGGGAGCGGTACTAGGGTCTACGAGCAGTACTTC
TRBV29-1	TRBJ1-1	.	.	CSGLTGVNTEAFF	TGCAGCGGCCTGACAGGCGTGAACACTGAAGCTTTCTTT
TRBV4-3	TRBJ1-1	.	few	CASSQTGWNTEAFF	TGCGCCAGCAGCCAAACAGGGTGGAACACTGAAGCTTTCTTT
TRBV18	TRBJ2-7	.	.	CASSPQNSAYEQYF	TGTGCCAGCTCACCACAGAACAGTGCCTACGAGCAGTACTTC
TRBV2	TRBJ1-2	TRBD1	.	CASRVSGGSYGYTF	TGTGCCAGCAGGGTCTCAGGGGGGAGCTATGGCTACACCTTC
TRBV9	TRBJ2-3	.	few	CASSVSADTQYF	TGTGCCAGCAGCGTAAGCGCAGATACGCAGTATTTT
TRBV19	TRBJ2-1	TRBD2	.	CASSITPGGEYNEQFF	TGTGCCAGTAGTATTACCCCGGGAGGGGAGTACAATGAGCAGTTCTTC
TRBV9	TRBJ2-1	TRBD2	few	CASSAEGSGAYNEQFF	TGTGCCAGCAGCGCCGAGGGTAGCGGGGCCTACAATGAGCAGTTCTTC
TRBV18	TRBJ1-2	TRBD1	.	CASSPQFGTARGGYTF	TGTGCCAGCTCACCACAGTTCGGGACAGCCCGTGGAGGCTACACCTTC
TRBV7-9	TRBJ2-5	TRBD2	.	CASSSTGTKQETQYF	TGTGCCAGCAGCTCGACCGGGACTAAGCAAGAGACCCAGTACTTC
TRBV7-2	TRBJ2-2	TRBD2	.	CASSQRSGGPGTGELFF	TGTGCCAGCAGCCAGAGGTCGGGAGGGCCTGGCACCGGGGAGCTGTTTTTT
TRBV4-1	TRBJ1-4	.	.	CASSQERATTAREKLFF	TGCGCCAGCAGCCAAGAACGTGCGACTACCGCGAGGGAAAAACTGTTTTTT
TRBV9	TRBJ2-3	TRBD2	.	CASSVGLAGGPDTQYF	TGTGCCAGCAGCGTGGGCCTAGCGGGAGGGCCAGATACGCAGTATTTT
TRBV7-2	TRBJ2-7	.	.	CASSLGSRAGNEQYF	TGTGCCAGCAGCTTAGGCTCCCGGGCAGGGAACGAGCAGTACTTC
TRBV20-1	TRBJ1-1	.	few	CSAARGTEAFF	TGCAGTGCCGCCAGGGGAACTGAAGCTTTCTTT
TRBV19	TRBJ2-3	.	few	CASSMGRPDTQYF	TGTGCCAGTAGTATGGGCCGCCCAGATACGCAGTATTTT
TRBV28	TRBJ1-1	.	.	CASSEGVRVNTEAFF	TGTGCCAGCAGTGAGGGGGTCCGGGTGAACACTGAAGCTTTCTTT
TRBV9	TRBJ2-5	TRBD1	.	CASSVEGQGAGAQYF	TGTGCCAGCAGCGTAGAGGGACAGGGGGCAGGGGCCCAGTACTTC
TRBV9	TRBJ1-4	.	.	CASSPTGTNEKLFF	TGTGCCAGCAGCCCGACCGGGACAAATGAAAAACTGTTTTTT
TRBV10-3	TRBJ2-5	TRBD2	.	CAISEGGGLAGETQYF	TGTGCCATCAGTGAGGGGGGAGGACTAGCGGGAGAGACCCAGTACTTC
TRBV23-1	TRBJ2-1	TRBD1	few	CASTTGTGGSYNEQFF	TGCGCCAGCACGACGGGGACAGGGGGCTCCTACAATGAGCAGTTCTTC
TRBV7-2	TRBJ1-1	.	few	CASSSPTNTEAFF	TGTGCCAGCAGCTCCCCTACGAACACTGAAGCTTTCTTT
TRBV5-4	TRBJ1-1	.	few	CASSLALNTEAFF	TGTGCCAGCAGCTTGGCCCTCAACACTGAAGCTTTCTTT
TRBV4-2	TRBJ2-2	.	few	CASSQEQGAGELFF	TGTGCCAGCAGCCAAGAGCAGGGCGCCGGGGAGCTGTTTTTT
TRBV7-9	TRBJ2-7	TRBD1	.	CASSARSGTAYEQYF	TGTGCCAGCAGCGCCCGTTCCGGGACAGCCTACGAGCAGTACTTC
TRBV2	TRBJ1-4	.	.	CASVRRGKLFF	TGTGCCAGCGTCAGACGGGGAAAACTGTTTTTT
TRBV28	TRBJ1-5	TRBD1	few	CASSLAGTGNQPQHF	TGTGCCAGCAGCTTGGCCGGGACAGGGAATCAGCCCCAGCATTTT
TRBV5-1	TRBJ2-1	TRBD2	.	CASGPTSVPNEQFF	TGCGCCAGCGGTCCGACTAGCGTCCCCAATGAGCAGTTCTTC
TRBV7-3	TRBJ1-1	.	.	CASSSSTGTEAFF	TGTGCCAGCAGCTCTTCAACAGGGACTGAAGCTTTCTTT
TRBV4-3	TRBJ2-7	.	.	CASSQEGGEQYF	TGCGCCAGCAGCCAAGAAGGCGGCGAGCAGTACTTC
TRBV7-3	TRBJ2-1	.	.	CASSLDTGSYNEQFF	TGTGCCAGCAGCTTAGATACAGGGTCCTACAATGAGCAGTTCTTC
TRBV28	TRBJ2-7	.	.	CASSAPWGGRYEQYF	TGTGCCAGCAGCGCCCCCTGGGGGGGCCGATACGAGCAGTACTTC
TRBV5-4	TRBJ2-7	TRBD1	few	CASTPGGQGASEQYF	TGTGCCAGCACCCCCGGCGGTCAGGGGGCAAGCGAGCAGTACTTC
TRBV7-9	TRBJ1-4	TRBD1	few	CASSTTDRRMQKLFF	TGTGCCAGCAGCACCACGGACAGGCGGATGCAAAAACTGTTTTTT
TRBV13	TRBJ2-7	.	.	CASSLGDYFGEQYF	TGTGCCAGCAGCTTAGGTGACTACTTCGGGGAGCAGTACTTC
TRBV29-1	TRBJ1-5	.	.	CSVAGEGQPQHF	TGCAGCGTTGCAGGGGAGGGTCAGCCCCAGCATTTT
TRBV7-9	TRBJ2-3	.	.	CASSLVGAPSGTDTQYF	TGTGCCAGCAGCTTAGTAGGGGCTCCCTCGGGCACAGATACGCAGTATTTT
TRBV7-9	TRBJ2-1	.	.	CASSLGAGEQFF	TGTGCCAGCAGCTTGGGGGCTGGAGAGCAGTTCTTC
TRBV4-3	TRBJ1-3	TRBD1	.	CASMDRSSGNTIYF	TGCGCCAGTATGGACAGGAGTAGTGGAAACACCATATATTTT
TRBV30	TRBJ1-3	TRBD1	few	CAWSWTGGDTIYF	TGTGCCTGGAGTTGGACAGGCGGCGACACCATATATTTT
TRBV10-3	TRBJ2-1	.	once	CAISRQVLRYNEQFF	TGTGCCATCAGTCGACAGGTGCTAAGGTACAATGAGCAGTTCTTC
TRBV5-1	TRBJ1-5	.	.	CASSEVGGNQPQHF	TGCGCCAGCAGCGAGGTAGGAGGGAATCAGCCCCAGCATTTT
TRBV7-6	TRBJ1-2	TRBD1	.	CASSSGQGNYGYTF	TGTGCCAGCAGTTCGGGACAGGGGAACTATGGCTACACCTTC
TRBV29-1	TRBJ2-2	.	.	CSVDQGNTGELFF	TGCAGCGTTGACCAGGGGAACACCGGGGAGCTGTTTTTT
TRBV9	TRBJ2-1	.	few	CASSVVAGAYNEQFF	TGTGCCAGCAGCGTAGTGGCGGGGGCGTACAATGAGCAGTTCTTC
TRBV15	TRBJ1-1	.	.	CATSRDGRGNTEAFF	TGTGCCACCAGCAGAGACGGCAGGGGGAACACTGAAGCTTTCTTT